A selection of T cell receptor beta chains follows, all from one sample in a study of cytomegalovirus exposure and HLA in healthy donors. Profiled with immunoSEQ multiplex PCR; TCRdb holds only in-frame clones, not every one. The sample lists around 130,000 clones; 78% were seen once. Sequencing used PBMCs. These receptor sequences come from a woman aged 40 to 49 in good health and CMV-seronegative. The CDR3 runs from the conserved cysteine through the conserved F or W. A D gene is named only where the DNA matches it firmly. Not every row has a clone size; where given, it reads once, few, many or a size class.

V	J	D	size	DNA	CDR3
TRBV14	TRBJ2-5	.	.	TGTGCCAGCAGCCAAGGGGCAGGGTCAGGAGAGACCCAGTACTTC	CASSQGAGSGETQYF
TRBV27	TRBJ2-7	.	.	TGTGCCAGCACCCGAGTCGGCCCGGGTCACGAGCAGTACTTC	CASTRVGPGHEQYF
TRBV6-5	TRBJ1-2	.	.	TGTGCCAGCACCGAGGACACCAACTATGGCTACACCTTC	CASTEDTNYGYTF
TRBV6-1	TRBJ1-4	TRBD1	.	TGTGCCAGCAGTCTCAGGACAGGGCGAGGAGAAAAACTGTTTTTT	CASSLRTGRGEKLFF
TRBV7-3	TRBJ1-1	.	.	TGTGCCAGCAGCCCCGGGGGGAGGGAGAACACTGAAGCTTTCTTT	CASSPGGRENTEAFF
TRBV19	TRBJ2-6	.	once	TGTGCCAGTAGTAGGACAGCCAATGGGGCCAACGGCCTGACTTTC	CASSRTANGANGLTF
TRBV2	TRBJ2-7	TRBD1	.	TGTGCCAGCAGTTTGGAAAGAGGACAGGTCGTCTACGAGCAGTACTTC	CASSLERGQVVYEQYF
TRBV27	TRBJ2-5	TRBD2	few	TGTGCCAGCGCCGCAACTAGCGCTGGCCAGGCCCAGTACTTC	CASAATSAGQAQYF
TRBV6-6	TRBJ2-1	TRBD2	once	TGTGCCAGCAGCCGAGATAGCGGGGGGCCACCCAATGAGCAGTTCTTC	CASSRDSGGPPNEQFF
TRBV19	TRBJ2-7	TRBD1	.	TGTGCCAGTAGTAGCCACAGGGGGCTTACCTACGAGCAGTACTTC	CASSSHRGLTYEQYF
TRBV7-9	TRBJ1-1	.	.	TGTGCCAGCAGCTTAAACCCCCCGGGCAGGGTGAGCACTGAAGCTTTCTTT	CASSLNPPGRVSTEAFF
TRBV7-3	TRBJ2-5	TRBD2	.	TGTGCCAGCGGGGGGGAAGGGGCCGGGGAGACCCAGTACTTC	CASGGEGAGETQYF
TRBV5-6	TRBJ1-2	.	once	TGTGCCAGCAGCTTGGTGTCGGGGTATGGCTACACCTTC	CASSLVSGYGYTF
TRBV16	TRBJ2-3	.	.	TGTGCCAGCAGCCAATCCCCAGGGTCGGGCACAGATACGCAGTATTTT	CASSQSPGSGTDTQYF
TRBV9	TRBJ1-1	TRBD1	few	TGTGCCAGCAGCCGGGAGGGACAGTTGAACACTGAAGCTTTCTTT	CASSREGQLNTEAFF
TRBV5-5	TRBJ1-6	.	.	TGTGCCAGCAGCTTCGACGACAGTGTTCCATATAATTCACCCCTCCACTTT	CASSFDDSVPYNSPLHF
TRBV12-5	TRBJ2-1	TRBD1	few	TGTGCTAGTGGTTTGGTTTCGACAGGGCGCAACAATGAGCAGTTCTTC	CASGLVSTGRNNEQFF
TRBV27	TRBJ1-1	.	.	TGTGCCAGCAGACGGACAGAGAACACTGAAGCTTTCTTT	CASRRTENTEAFF